This T cell receptor (beta chain) was identified in a study of PD-1 blockade in classical Hodgkin lymphoma. Sequencing was performed with immunoSEQ multiplex PCR; in TCRdb, only in-frame clones are kept and a portion is missing. The data hold 24,000 or so clones, with about 89% observed a single time. Findings and limits, study-wide: Possibly reflecting disease activity or prior therapy, repertoire differences have causes that remain undefined. Healthy donors reportedly exceeded newly diagnosed patients in baseline TCR diversity.

This sample's time point: newly diagnosed, previously untreated cHL patient sample. Starting with thawed PBMCs, CD4+ T cells were purified by magnetic negative selection. Untreated, newly diagnosed classical Hodgkin lymphoma PBMCs were used for comparison. Concerning this clone itself: Its antigen is currently unknown.

Sequenced input: CD4+ T cells from blood. This receptor was taken from a human donor with classical Hodgkin lymphoma.

CDR3 sequence (DNA): TGTGCCAGCAGGCGGGGGACTCAGACCTACGAGCAGTACTTC. It specifies CASRRGTQTYEQYF. V gene TRBV6-5 combines with J gene TRBJ2-7; 7 nucleotides align to TRBD2. This CDR3 spans 14 amino acids. V trimming: 6 bases; J trimming: 2 bases; junction bases outside the gene matches: 7. Germline CDR1 MNHEY, CDR2 SVGAGI.